The 31 T cell receptor beta chains below were found in one sample sequenced in a study of T cell repertoires in cytomegalovirus infection. TCRdb independently ran MiXCR on the reads; one entry per CDR3 protein. The repertoire includes some 220,000 distinct CDR3 sequences, over 9% of them detected once, and around 1.6% sits in the top ten. The sample taken for sequencing was PBMCs. The receptor source for this set is a human donor in good health (CMV status not recorded). Some clones in this sample may be carry-over from other donors' samples.

This clonotype was counted ten times or more. The chain joins TRBV7-2 to TRBJ2-2; 7 bases are a match to TRBD1. V shed 5 bases, J shed 0 bases, and the junction held 6 bases outside the gene matches. This CDR3 is built from 16 residues. Germline V gives CDR1 SGHTA, CDR2 FQGNSA. The CDR3 spells CASSPGTVTNTGELFF. CDR3 coding DNA: TGTGCCAGCAGCCCCGGGACAGTAACGAACACCGGGGAGCTGTTTTTT.

In this sample, this clonotype turned up many times. The rearrangement joins TRBV28 to TRBJ1-2, with a weak D call TRBD1 (5 bases). CDR3 length: 14 amino acids. Germline loops: CDR1 MDHEN, CDR2 SYDVKM. V was shortened by 1 base and J by 3 bases, with 9 bases between the two germline ends. In nucleotides, the CDR3 is TGTGCCAGCAGTTTATCAGGGATTGACTATGGCTACACCTTC. Amino acids: CASSLSGIDYGYTF.

This clonotype was found many times. V is TRBV7-2 and J is TRBJ2-1; a weak D match, TRBD2 (6 bases). The germline gives CDR1 SGHTA, CDR2 FQGNSA. V gave up 2 bases and J gave up 1 base, with 12 bases separating them. The CDR3 extends over 16 amino acids. The CDR3 spells CASSLRPRGSYNEQFF. DNA of the CDR3: TGTGCCAGCAGCTTACGGCCCCGGGGGTCCTACAATGAGCAGTTCTTC. The full variable domain, in which reference TRBV7-2 and TRBJ2-1 provide the parts outside the CDR3, is GAGVSQSPSNKVTEKGKDVELRCDPISGHTALYWYRQSLGQGLEFLIYFQGNSAPDKSGLPSDRFSAERTGGSVSTLTIQRTQQEDSAVYLCASSLRPRGSYNEQFFGPGTRLTVL.

The chain joins TRBV7-9 to TRBJ2-3, with 8 bases identical to TRBD1. Germline values: CDR1 SEHNR, CDR2 FQNEAQ (reference sequence). The CDR3 is 20 amino acids. Trimming took 1 base from V and 0 from J; bases not matched to a gene: 15. The CDR3 reads CASSLGSTLGQDLSTDTQYF. CDR3 DNA sequence: TGTGCCAGCAGCTTAGGGTCTACCCTGGGACAGGACCTCAGCACAGATACGCAGTATTTT.

This clonotype was observed many times. The V call is TRBV7-8, the J call TRBJ2-1, with 8 bases matching TRBD2. Germline trimming cut 5 bases from V and 8 bases from J; bases unmatched to any gene: 14. This CDR3 has 16 residues. Germline V gene sequence: CDR1 SGHVS, CDR2 FQNEAQ. The DNA for the CDR3 is TGTGCCAGCAGCGGATCGCGAGCGGGAGAAAAGGATGAGCAGTTCTTC. Encoded protein: CASSGSRAGEKDEQFF.

This clonotype was counted many times. The chain has TRBV5-1 and TRBJ2-3; 11 bases map to TRBD2. The trim removed 4 bases at V and 3 bases at J, leaving 7 bases unmatched. This CDR3 contains 16 residues. Germline V CDR1 and CDR2: SGHRS, YFSETQ. The CDR3, as DNA: TGCGCCAGCAGCCTTGCTAGCGGGGGGAGTACAGATACGCAGTATTTT. Its protein product is CASSLASGGSTDTQYF.

This clonotype was recorded many times. V and J are TRBV7-8 and TRBJ2-1; possible D gene TRBD1, 5 bases. CDR1 and CDR2 from the germline V gene are SGHVS and FQNEAQ. V lost 6 bases to trimming and J lost 12 bases, with 18 bases between them. This CDR3 has 13 residues. CDR3 loop: CASRPHRLITQFF. The CDR3, as DNA: TGTGCCAGCAGACCCCACAGGTTAATAACGCAGTTCTTC.

This clonotype was counted only a few times. The J gene is TRBJ2-7, the V gene TRBV28; D not resolved. Germline values: CDR1 MDHEN, CDR2 SYDVKM. This CDR3 region has 14 residues. V was trimmed by 4 bases and J by 1 base, leaving 11 bases between them. DNA for the CDR3: TGTGCCAGCAGTTCCGCTACCTTATCCTACGAGCAGTACTTC. This codes for CASSSATLSYEQYF.

This clonotype was counted a few times. The V gene is TRBV12-3 or TRBV12-4, the J gene TRBJ1-2; D gene uncertain. V lost 6 bases and J lost 4, with 9 bases in between. CDR3 length: 12 amino acids. The CDR3 DNA sequence: TGTGCCAGCAGCCCCGGGTCCTATGGCTACACCTTC. Protein: CASSPGSYGYTF.

This clonotype was counted at least ten times. The chain is built from TRBV20-1 and TRBJ2-1; D may be TRBD1 or TRBD2 (6 bases each). CDR1 and CDR2 from the germline V gene are DFQATT and SNEGSKA (reference sequence). The germline V and J ends were trimmed by 7 bases and 2 bases, with 15 bases remaining between them. This CDR3 region has 14 residues. In nucleotides, the CDR3 is TGCAGTGTCGGTTCTGGGGGGCCCTACAATGAGCAGTTCTTC. Translating gives CSVGSGGPYNEQFF.

A few counts support this clonotype. This chain links TRBV7-3 with TRBJ2-1, with 7 positions matching TRBD2. CDR1 is SGHTA, CDR2 FQGTGA, per germline. The junction had 6 bases not matched to a gene; V was cut back by 3 bases and J by 4 bases. The CDR3 has 15 amino acids. The CDR3 here is CASSFSTSSYNEQFF. DNA for the CDR3: TGTGCCAGCAGCTTTTCGACTAGCTCATACAATGAGCAGTTCTTC. Supplemented by reference TRBV7-3 and TRBJ2-1, the full variable domain reads GAGVSQTPSNKVTEKGKYVELRCDPISGHTALYWYRQSLGQGPEFLIYFQGTGAADDSGLPNDRFFAVRPEGSVSTLKIQRTERGDSAVYLCASSFSTSSYNEQFFGPGTRLTVL.

A remark on this clonotype: A much larger clone lies a single base off, so this may be a read error. The CDR3 DNA follows: TGTGCCAACAGCTTAGATGGCACCTTTGGCTCTGGGGCCAACGTCCTGACTTTC. Encoded protein: CANSLDGTFGSGANVLTF. The genes are TRBV7-2 and TRBJ2-6; no clear D. Per the germline V gene, CDR1 is SGHTA and CDR2 is FQGNSA. This CDR3 spans 18 amino acids.

This clonotype was seen many times. The V and J genes are TRBV7-2 and TRBJ2-2; maybe TRBD1 (6 bases). The CDR3 loop spans 15 amino acids. Germline CDR1 SGHTA, CDR2 FQGNSA. The ends were cut back, 5 bases at V and 1 base at J, with 11 bases in the middle. The CDR3 DNA is TGTGCCAGCAGCCCCCAGACAGGGAACACCGGGGAGCTGTTTTTT. It translates to CASSPQTGNTGELFF.

In this sample, this clonotype turned up many times. The chain recombines TRBV7-2 with TRBJ2-3, with 8 positions matching TRBD1. From germline, CDR1 is SGHTA and CDR2 FQGNSA. V was clipped by 5 bases and J by 4 bases; unmatched bases: 5. The CDR3 contains 14 residues. The DNA of the CDR3 is TGTGCCAGCAGCCCCGGACAGGGTCCAGATACGCAGTATTTT. Translation: CASSPGQGPDTQYF.

This clonotype was seen a few times. The chain uses TRBV7-3 and TRBJ2-7; 9 bases align to TRBD2. The germline V gene encodes CDR1 SGHTA and CDR2 FQGTGA. The V segment lost 5 bases and the J segment 5 bases; nucleotides outside the gene matches: 7. The CDR3 is made up of 14 amino acids. CDR3 residues: CASSRSGGGNEQYF. For the CDR3, the DNA is TGTGCCAGCAGCCGTAGCGGGGGCGGGAACGAGCAGTACTTC.

This clonotype was counted at least ten times. The rearrangement uses TRBV7-6 and TRBJ1-1, with a possible D match to TRBD1 (6 bases). This CDR3 is built from 16 residues. Germline V lookup: CDR1 SGHVS, CDR2 FNYEAQ. V was cut by 2 bases and J by 0 bases, with 13 bases left in between. The CDR3 region has the DNA TGTGCCAGCAGCTTAAGGGCGGGGGCAGTGAACACTGAAGCTTTCTTT. This translates into CASSLRAGAVNTEAFF.

This clonotype has more than one count but fewer than ten. J is TRBJ1-4 and V is TRBV6-1; D is uncertain. The CDR3 runs 16 residues. Germline lookup yields CDR1 MNHNS and CDR2 SASEGT. The V gene lost 5 bases and the J gene lost 0 bases, with 13 bases spanning the gap. This CDR3 reads CASSNNFGATNEKLFF. CDR3 DNA sequence: TGTGCCAGCAGTAACAATTTCGGTGCAACTAATGAAAAACTGTTTTTT.

This clonotype was seen repeatedly, ten times or more. V is TRBV6-2 or TRBV6-3 and J is TRBJ1-1; 8 bases are shared with TRBD1. CDR3 length equals 13 residues. Unmatched junction bases numbered 4, after V lost 7 bases and J lost 3 bases. Germline V CDR1 and CDR2: MNHEY, SVGEGT. CDR3 sequence (DNA): TGTGCCAGCAATGGACAGGGCTACACTGAAGCTTTCTTT. Translation gives CASNGQGYTEAFF.

Many counts were recorded for this clonotype. V is TRBV7-2 and J is TRBJ1-3; no reliable D call. The germline CDR1 and CDR2 sequences are SGHTA and FQGNSA. V shed 3 bases and J shed 2 bases, with 14 bases lying between them. The CDR3 covers 16 residues. CDR3: CASSFSSATAGNTIYF. In DNA form, the CDR3 reads TGTGCCAGCAGCTTTTCAAGTGCAACAGCTGGAAACACCATATATTTT.

This chain joins TRBV4-3 and TRBJ1-2; D gene ambiguous. The V end lost 0 bases, the J end lost 8 bases, and 13 bases lay between the germline ends. This CDR3 contains 14 residues. Per the germline V gene, CDR1 is LGHNA and CDR2 is YSLEER. The CDR3 DNA sequence: TGCGCCAGCAGCCAAGATTCAGGACCTGGAGGCTACACCTTC. Translation: CASSQDSGPGGYTF.

Ten or more counts support this clonotype. This chain links TRBV6-2 or TRBV6-3 with TRBJ2-6; 11 bases match TRBD2. The germline V gene has CDR1 MNHEY and CDR2 SVGEGT. With 6 bases clipped from V and 1 base from J, the junction kept 5 bases outside the gene matches. CDR3 length equals 17 residues. CDR3 region: CASRDSGRASGANVLTF. The CDR3 bases are TGTGCCAGCAGAGATAGCGGGAGGGCTTCTGGGGCCAACGTCCTGACTTTC.

This clonotype was counted many times. The chain recombines TRBV12-3 or TRBV12-4 with TRBJ1-6, with a possible D match to TRBD1 (6 bases). V lost 1 base to trimming and J lost 8 bases, with 9 bases between them. This CDR3 has 14 residues. Here the CDR3 reads CASSLGTAHSPLHF. CDR3 sequence (DNA): TGTGCCAGCAGTTTAGGGACAGCTCATTCACCCCTCCACTTT.

This chain links TRBV5-6 with TRBJ2-5, with D possibly TRBD1 on 5 matching bases. The CDR3 covers 13 residues. The V end was cut by 0 bases, the J end by 5 bases, with 8 bases between. Germline V CDR1 and CDR2: SGHDT, YYEEEE. The CDR3 loop reads CASSLANRETQYF. CDR3 bases: TGTGCCAGCAGCTTGGCCAACAGGGAGACCCAGTACTTC.

This clonotype was counted at least ten times. V usage is TRBV24-1 and J usage is TRBJ1-5; TRBD1 aligns across 7 bases. The CDR3 totals 16 residues. The junction had 8 bases not matched to a gene; V was cut back by 6 bases and J by 1 base. Germline CDR1 is KGHDR and CDR2 is SFDVKD. The CDR3 DNA sequence: TGTGCCACCAGTCCGGCAGGGGGGACGAGCAATCAGCCCCAGCATTTT. Residues: CATSPAGGTSNQPQHF.

There are many counts of this clonotype. J is TRBJ1-1 and V is TRBV14; TRBD1 might be the D (6 bases). V lost 4 bases to trimming and J lost 4 bases, with 7 bases between them. Germline V CDR1 and CDR2: SGHDN, FVKESK. The CDR3 has 12 residues. Written as DNA, the CDR3 is TGTGCCAGCAGCCCAGGGGCCACTGAAGCTTTCTTT. Its translation is CASSPGATEAFF.

This clonotype appeared a single time. The chain links TRBV20-1 to TRBJ1-2, with TRBD1 matching 8 bases. Germline values: CDR1 DFQATT, CDR2 SNEGSKA (reference sequence). The V gene end was trimmed by 1 base and the J gene end by 4 bases; junction bases not matched to a gene: 5. This CDR3 is built from 14 residues. The CDR3 is CSARVPGGIYGYTF. The DNA for the CDR3 is TGCAGTGCTAGAGTACCAGGGGGCATCTATGGCTACACCTTC.

The chain combines TRBV5-1 with TRBJ2-3; 9 bases agree with TRBD1. The CDR3 is made up of 14 amino acids. CDR1 is SGHRS, CDR2 YFSETQ, per germline. The trim removed 4 bases at V and 4 bases at J, leaving 4 bases unmatched. CDR3 sequence reads: CASSEGQGPDTQYF. As DNA, the CDR3 is TGCGCCAGCAGCGAAGGACAGGGGCCAGATACGCAGTATTTT.

This clonotype was picked up many times. The V call is TRBV10-3, the J call TRBJ2-7, with 11 bases fitting TRBD1. Germline V lookup: CDR1 ENHRY, CDR2 SYGVKD. The V gene end was trimmed by 6 bases and the J gene end by 6 bases; junction bases not matched to a gene: 4. The CDR3 length is 13 residues. CDR3 region: CAIRGQGEAEQYF. CDR3 in DNA: TGTGCCATCAGGGGACAGGGGGAGGCCGAGCAGTACTTC.

At least ten counts were recorded for this clonotype. The chain has TRBV29-1 and TRBJ2-2, with D possibly matching TRBD1 (5 bases). The CDR3 spans 13 residues. Trimming pared 7 bases from V and 0 bases from J, leaving 9 bases between. CDR1 is SQVTM, CDR2 ANQGSEA, per germline. This CDR3 is CSGRTPNTGELFF. CDR3 coding DNA: TGCAGCGGACGGACACCGAACACCGGGGAGCTGTTTTTT.

The V gene is TRBV29-1, the J gene TRBJ1-1, with 8 bases aligning to TRBD1. There are 14 residues in the CDR3. Germline lookup yields CDR1 SQVTM and CDR2 ANQGSEA. V was pared by 0 bases and J by 4 bases, with 4 bases of the junction left unmatched. CDR3 region: CSVEDTGGGTEAFF. The CDR3 DNA reads as TGCAGCGTTGAAGATACAGGGGGAGGCACTGAAGCTTTCTTT.

The chain couples TRBV20-1 to TRBJ1-1; D is unclear. Germline V gene sequence: CDR1 DFQATT, CDR2 SNEGSKA (reference sequence). This CDR3 region has 12 residues. V was clipped by 6 bases and J by 1 base, with 9 bases between them. CDR3 amino acids: CSARTTNTEAFF. The CDR3, as DNA: TGCAGTGCCCGGACCACGAACACTGAAGCTTTCTTT.